This TCR beta chain was sequenced during a study of beta chain features in type 1 diabetes. General observations from the study: All four CD4+ subsets from Type 1 diabetes patients carried moderately but significantly shorter TCRB CDR3s.

To note about this clone: Its antigen is currently unknown.

Losses at the gene ends were 4 bases for V and 11 bases for J; bases not matched to a gene: 16. The CDR3 runs to 16 residues. Germline CDR1 and CDR2: SEHNR and FQNEAQ (reference sequence). The investigators reverse transcribed all of the isolated RNA, so they sequenced expressed TCRB transcripts. Some clones are missing from TCRdb's copy, which holds only in-frame ones; the method was immunoSEQ multiplex PCR. The data contain around 430,000 clones, 30% of them singletons. Sequenced material: naive CD4+ T cells from blood. The chain joins TRBV7-9 to TRBJ2-7; 11 positions match TRBD1. The sequence came from a man aged 18 to 35 in good health. CDR3 residues: CASSSNPGTGGPSEYF. DNA for the CDR3: TGTGCCAGCAGCTCGAATCCGGGGACAGGGGGTCCCTCGGAGTACTTC. Full variable domain (outside the CDR3, taken from reference TRBV7-9 and TRBJ2-7): DTGVSQNPRHKITKRGQNVTFRCDPISEHNRLYWYRQTLGQGPEFLTYFQNEAQLEKSRLLSDRFSAERPKGSFSTLEIQRTEQGDSAMYLCASSSNPGTGGPSEYFGPGTRLTVT.